Sequencing of this T cell receptor (beta chain) was carried out in a study of cytomegalovirus exposure and HLA in healthy donors. With 1 base removed from V and 9 bases from J, the gap between germline ends came to 16 bases. Germline CDR1 and CDR2: SGHDN and FVKESK. This CDR3 comprises 16 residues. Comments on this clone: Its antigen is unknown.

Study-wide findings and caveats: Association with HLA alleles at 0.05 false discovery rate was found for roughly 17,000 TCR beta sequences in a later analysis. Most TCR beta V segments were productive about 87% or about 30% of the time in an earlier analysis.

The PCR contained 60 Vbeta and 13 Jbeta primers. The protocol was immunoSEQ multiplex PCR, while the TCRdb copy is restricted to in-frame clones and leaves out a portion. The table records about 160,000 clones, over 80% of them present only once. The receptor comes from a boy aged 2-9 years in good health and CMV-seronegative. The chain is built from TRBV14 and TRBJ1-6; D might be TRBD1 (5 bases). Sequencing input: PBMCs. The CDR3 coding sequence is TGTGCCAGCAGCCAAGCCCTGGGTCAGGGTACTTCACCCCTCCACTTT. It specifies CASSQALGQGTSPLHF. The full variable domain, its missing parts supplied by reference TRBV14 and TRBJ1-6, is EAGVTQFPSHSVIEKGQTVTLRCDPISGHDNLYWYRRVMGKEIKFLLHFVKESKQDESGMPNNRFLAERTGGTYSTLKVQPAELEDSGVYFCASSQALGQGTSPLHFGNGTRLTVT.